Listed below are T cell receptor beta chains from one sample, sequenced in a study of T cells after yellow fever vaccination. TCRdb recomputed calls from the 5' RACE reads with MiXCR, one row per CDR3 protein. The sample yields about 160,000 distinct CDR3 sequences, about 7% seen once. Sample: CD4+ T cells sorted from PBMCs, taken 5 days after the first yellow fever vaccination. The receptors were gathered from a young man who received the YFV17D yellow fever vaccine. Both conserved end residues are part of each CDR3. Fields, in order: D gene, J gene, V gene, clone size, CDR3 protein, CDR3 DNA. D genes are given only for firm matches. Expanded clones get a size class; other rows say once, few or many, or leave the size out.

D gene: NA
J gene: TRBJ1-5
V gene: TRBV20-1
clone size: many
CDR3 protein: CSASPGAFNQPQHF
CDR3 DNA: TGCAGTGCTAGCCCCGGGGCGTTCAATCAGCCCCAGCATTTT

D gene: NA
J gene: TRBJ1-5
V gene: TRBV7-2
clone size: many
CDR3 protein: CASSLSLPQPQHF
CDR3 DNA: TGTGCCAGCAGCTTGAGTCTCCCTCAGCCCCAGCATTTT

D gene: NA
J gene: TRBJ1-6
V gene: TRBV19
clone size: few
CDR3 protein: CASSIPQTLRGNSPLHF
CDR3 DNA: TGTGCCAGTAGTATCCCACAAACCCTACGCGGGAATTCACCCCTCCACTTT

D gene: TRBD2
J gene: TRBJ2-1
V gene: TRBV20-1
clone size: many
CDR3 protein: CSAITAGGPNEQFF
CDR3 DNA: TGCAGTGCTATTACCGCGGGGGGACCGAATGAGCAGTTCTTC

D gene: NA
J gene: TRBJ1-1
V gene: TRBV6-1
clone size: many
CDR3 protein: CASKQTGDHTEAFF
CDR3 DNA: TGTGCCAGCAAGCAGACAGGAGACCACACTGAAGCTTTCTTT

D gene: TRBD2
J gene: TRBJ2-1
V gene: TRBV7-8
clone size: many
CDR3 protein: CASSTPGVLAGSYNEQFF
CDR3 DNA: TGTGCCAGCAGCACACCGGGGGTACTAGCGGGCTCCTACAATGAGCAGTTCTTC

D gene: NA
J gene: TRBJ2-4
V gene: TRBV7-2
clone size: NA
CDR3 protein: CASSYEGGNIQYF
CDR3 DNA: TGTGCCAGCAGCTATGAGGGAGGAAACATTCAGTACTTC

D gene: NA
J gene: TRBJ2-5
V gene: TRBV23-1
clone size: NA
CDR3 protein: CASSQRLAGAEETQYF
CDR3 DNA: TGCGCCAGCAGTCAACGGCTGGCGGGGGCCGAAGAGACCCAGTACTTC

D gene: TRBD1
J gene: TRBJ2-7
V gene: TRBV7-9
clone size: many
CDR3 protein: CASSLQGVTYEQYF
CDR3 DNA: TGTGCCAGCAGCTTACAGGGGGTGACTTACGAGCAGTACTTC

D gene: NA
J gene: TRBJ1-4
V gene: TRBV2
clone size: few
CDR3 protein: CASSEALGGRNEKLFF
CDR3 DNA: TGTGCCAGCAGTGAAGCGCTCGGGGGGCGCAATGAAAAACTGTTTTTT

D gene: NA
J gene: TRBJ1-2
V gene: TRBV24-1
clone size: NA
CDR3 protein: CATSDPGSRVGYTF
CDR3 DNA: TGTGCCACCAGTGATCCCGGGAGCCGGGTCGGCTACACCTTC

D gene: NA
J gene: TRBJ2-5
V gene: TRBV7-8
clone size: many
CDR3 protein: CASSSLRDAAQETQYF
CDR3 DNA: TGTGCCAGCAGCTCCCTCCGGGACGCAGCACAAGAGACCCAGTACTTC

D gene: TRBD1
J gene: TRBJ1-1
V gene: TRBV18
clone size: many
CDR3 protein: CASSPNSGGWYTEAFF
CDR3 DNA: TGTGCCAGCTCACCTAACTCAGGGGGCTGGTACACTGAAGCTTTCTTT

D gene: TRBD1
J gene: TRBJ1-2
V gene: TRBV29-1
clone size: few
CDR3 protein: CSVEDGTVPGYTF
CDR3 DNA: TGCAGCGTTGAAGATGGGACAGTACCTGGCTACACCTTC

D gene: NA
J gene: TRBJ2-4
V gene: TRBV24-1
clone size: NA
CDR3 protein: CATSDGHRDIQYF
CDR3 DNA: TGTGCCACCAGTGATGGGCACAGGGACATTCAGTACTTC

D gene: NA
J gene: TRBJ2-7
V gene: TRBV20-1
clone size: many
CDR3 protein: CGLLSSYEQYF
CDR3 DNA: TGCGGACTCCTAAGCTCCTACGAGCAGTACTTC

D gene: TRBD1
J gene: TRBJ2-7
V gene: TRBV7-9
clone size: NA
CDR3 protein: CASSRGQGASEQYF
CDR3 DNA: TGTGCCAGCAGCCGTGGACAGGGGGCCTCCGAGCAGTACTTC

D gene: TRBD1
J gene: TRBJ1-2
V gene: TRBV20-1
clone size: NA
CDR3 protein: CSARGVGGGYTF
CDR3 DNA: TGCAGTGCTAGAGGGGTAGGGGGCGGCTACACCTTC

D gene: NA
J gene: TRBJ2-2
V gene: TRBV12-3/TRBV12-4
clone size: NA
CDR3 protein: CASSLGVGELFF
CDR3 DNA: TGTGCCAGCAGTTTGGGGGTCGGGGAGCTGTTTTTT

D gene: NA
J gene: TRBJ2-5
V gene: TRBV10-2
clone size: many
CDR3 protein: CASSEEGGETQYF
CDR3 DNA: TGCGCCAGCAGTGAGGAGGGGGGAGAGACCCAGTACTTC

D gene: NA
J gene: TRBJ2-1
V gene: TRBV6-2/TRBV6-3
clone size: many
CDR3 protein: CATRWGGLYNEQFF
CDR3 DNA: TGTGCCACCCGGTGGGGGGGCCTCTACAATGAGCAGTTCTTC

D gene: NA
J gene: TRBJ1-3
V gene: TRBV6-5
clone size: NA
CDR3 protein: CASSSEFSGNTIYF
CDR3 DNA: TGTGCCAGCAGTTCTGAGTTCTCTGGAAACACCATATATTTT

D gene: NA
J gene: TRBJ1-5
V gene: TRBV24-1
clone size: many
CDR3 protein: CATSDETGQPQHF
CDR3 DNA: TGTGCCACCAGTGACGAGACAGGCCAGCCCCAGCATTTT

D gene: NA
J gene: TRBJ1-2
V gene: TRBV4-1
clone size: NA
CDR3 protein: CASSQVGGLSGYTF
CDR3 DNA: TGCGCCAGCAGCCAAGTCGGGGGGCTCTCTGGCTACACCTTC

D gene: TRBD2
J gene: TRBJ2-1
V gene: TRBV9
clone size: many
CDR3 protein: CASSVTSGGAWDNEQFF
CDR3 DNA: TGTGCCAGCAGCGTAACTAGCGGGGGGGCCTGGGACAATGAGCAGTTCTTC

D gene: NA
J gene: TRBJ2-3
V gene: TRBV6-2/TRBV6-3
clone size: few
CDR3 protein: CASSYKEHTDTQYF
CDR3 DNA: TGTGCCAGCAGTTACAAGGAGCACACAGATACGCAGTATTTT

D gene: TRBD1
J gene: TRBJ1-2
V gene: TRBV12-3/TRBV12-4
clone size: many
CDR3 protein: CASSDPGTGNYGYTF
CDR3 DNA: TGTGCCAGCAGTGACCCGGGGACAGGGAACTATGGCTACACCTTC

D gene: NA
J gene: TRBJ2-7
V gene: TRBV7-9
clone size: many
CDR3 protein: CASSQGGYSYEQYF
CDR3 DNA: TGTGCCAGCAGCCAGGGGGGCTACTCCTACGAGCAGTACTTC

D gene: NA
J gene: TRBJ2-2
V gene: TRBV5-1
clone size: NA
CDR3 protein: CASSERSRELFF
CDR3 DNA: TGCGCCAGCAGTGAGAGATCCAGGGAGCTGTTTTTT

D gene: NA
J gene: TRBJ2-7
V gene: TRBV18
clone size: many
CDR3 protein: CASSPTGNSEQYF
CDR3 DNA: TGTGCCAGCTCCCCAACAGGGAACTCCGAGCAGTACTTC

D gene: NA
J gene: TRBJ2-1
V gene: TRBV5-1
clone size: many
CDR3 protein: CASALYNEQFF
CDR3 DNA: TGCGCCAGCGCTCTTTACAATGAGCAGTTCTTC

D gene: NA
J gene: TRBJ2-3
V gene: TRBV7-9
clone size: NA
CDR3 protein: CTSSSRTLYTDTQYF
CDR3 DNA: TGTACCAGCAGTTCTAGGACTTTATACACAGATACGCAGTATTTT

D gene: NA
J gene: TRBJ1-5
V gene: TRBV5-5
clone size: NA
CDR3 protein: CASSLTAHSNQPQHF
CDR3 DNA: TGTGCCAGCAGCTTGACAGCACATAGCAATCAGCCCCAGCATTTT

D gene: NA
J gene: TRBJ1-6
V gene: TRBV7-2
clone size: NA
CDR3 protein: CASSLRGSGISPLHF
CDR3 DNA: TGTGCCAGCAGCTTGAGGGGGTCAGGAATTTCACCCCTCCACTTT

D gene: NA
J gene: TRBJ1-5
V gene: TRBV20-1
clone size: many
CDR3 protein: CSASPSGLSGQPQHF
CDR3 DNA: TGCAGTGCTAGCCCCTCTGGGCTCTCGGGTCAGCCCCAGCATTTT

D gene: TRBD2
J gene: TRBJ2-3
V gene: TRBV7-2
clone size: NA
CDR3 protein: CASSLGLAGGSDTQYF
CDR3 DNA: TGTGCCAGCAGCTTGGGTCTAGCGGGGGGGTCAGATACGCAGTATTTT

D gene: NA
J gene: TRBJ1-3
V gene: TRBV7-2
clone size: few
CDR3 protein: CASSLVVSSGNTIYF
CDR3 DNA: TGTGCCAGCAGCTTGGTGGTTAGCTCTGGAAACACCATATATTTT

D gene: TRBD1
J gene: TRBJ1-2
V gene: TRBV28
clone size: many
CDR3 protein: CASSTSTGGTGYTF
CDR3 DNA: TGTGCCAGCAGTACCTCGACAGGGGGCACCGGCTACACCTTC

D gene: NA
J gene: TRBJ2-3
V gene: TRBV19
clone size: few
CDR3 protein: CASSIVTGTGPDTQYF
CDR3 DNA: TGTGCCAGTAGTATAGTCACAGGCACCGGCCCAGATACGCAGTATTTT

D gene: NA
J gene: TRBJ1-5
V gene: TRBV7-2
clone size: few
CDR3 protein: CASSFISNQPQHF
CDR3 DNA: TGTGCCAGCAGCTTTATAAGCAATCAGCCCCAGCATTTT

D gene: NA
J gene: TRBJ2-5
V gene: TRBV4-3
clone size: few
CDR3 protein: CASSQGWGAGTETQYF
CDR3 DNA: TGCGCCAGCAGCCAAGGTTGGGGGGCGGGGACGGAGACCCAGTACTTC

D gene: NA
J gene: TRBJ1-1
V gene: TRBV12-3/TRBV12-4
clone size: few
CDR3 protein: CASSLRREAFF
CDR3 DNA: TGTGCCAGCAGCCTTAGAAGGGAAGCTTTCTTT

D gene: TRBD1
J gene: TRBJ2-7
V gene: TRBV7-2
clone size: many
CDR3 protein: CASSDRVISYEQYF
CDR3 DNA: TGTGCCAGCAGCGACAGGGTAATTTCCTACGAGCAGTACTTC

D gene: NA
J gene: TRBJ1-1
V gene: TRBV3-1
clone size: few
CDR3 protein: CASSPRGGETEAFF
CDR3 DNA: TGTGCCAGCAGCCCCCGGGGGGGGGAAACTGAAGCTTTCTTT

D gene: NA
J gene: TRBJ2-2
V gene: TRBV5-1
clone size: many
CDR3 protein: CASSARGSPNTGELFF
CDR3 DNA: TGCGCCAGCAGCGCTCGAGGCAGTCCGAACACCGGGGAGCTGTTTTTT